This TCR beta chain appears in the sequencing data of a study of blood T cell repertoires in COVID-19 (dated by TCRdb to about 2020). About the investigation overall: Samples covering the acute and convalescent phases of COVID-19 were provided by collaborators in the United States, Italy and Spain. The repertoires were made available in a free public database intended to serve as a resource for research on the immune response to SARS-CoV-2. The material from the prospective study consisted of cDNA or gDNA derived from T cells, B-cell-depleted T cells, or PBMCs. Sample metadata almost always included a de-identified subject ID, COVID-19 status, age in years and sex. The samples were drawn from the first 160 participants of the ongoing ImmuneRACE study and from some 1,300 subjects provided by 6 global collaborators. Subjects who had been exposed to COVID-19, were actively infected with it, or had recovered from it provided the deeply sampled blood TCRbeta repertoires that made up the dataset. Where available, HLA class I and class II types were obtained from metadata supplied by the sample provider rather than from assay-based typing.

Enrolling through a virtual design, the prospective study's participants ranged in age from about 18 to 89 years and lived across about two dozen United States geographic areas. Cohort assignment in the prospective study relied on participant-reported clinical history from a screening survey and a study questionnaire. Recovered participants in ImmuneRACE Cohort 3 were defined as having two consecutive negative NP/OP PCR tests, clearance from a healthcare professional, or resolution of symptoms. In the prospective study, mobile phlebotomists collected whole blood, serum and a nasopharyngeal or oropharyngeal swab from each participant. Prospective study participants could optionally give additional blood draws and questionnaires over an approximately 2-month period. Blood samples from the prospective study were shipped frozen or at room temperature prior to DNA extraction. General study outcomes and caveats: The amount of clinical and demographic metadata varied by source and participant and was provided uncurated.

TCRbeta CDR3 regions were amplified from genomic DNA using the immunoSEQ Assay, a bias-controlled multiplex PCR. The published analysis was carried out like this. The number of nucleated cells in each sample was estimated by amplification of reference gene primers within the assay. Sequence reads were collapsed and filtered to measure the absolute abundance of every unique TCRbeta CDR3 rearrangement. For each sample, productive Simpson clonality was calculated by taking the square root of Simpson's diversity index across productive rearrangements. Imported from immuneACCESS, the table was reduced by TCRdb to in-frame sequences with V and J called. These copies leave out some clones; in studies compared against another copy, an unresolved V gene accounts for under half, and the cause of the remainder is not known. The DNA gave D and trimming, while V, J and clone size come from that table. Present in this sample are hundreds of thousands of clones, around 89% of which were seen just once. The ten largest clones capture about 1.1% of the sample.

V is cut by 8 bases and J by 6 bases, and the space between the germline ends is 11 bases. CDR1 and CDR2, per the germline V gene, are MDHEN and SYDVKM. Spanning cysteine to phenylalanine, the CDR3 consists of 12 amino acids. The entry retains the CDR3 DNA only, 36 bases that are in frame from base 1. This clone has just a few counts. Its antigen is still unknown. No base qualities exist here, and no much larger clone lies one base off it. The chain is made from TRBV28 and TRBJ1-5, with a weak D call of TRBD1 (5 bases match). This clonotype was sampled from a man aged 25-45 years who had recovered from COVID-19. The sequenced sample was PBMCs or T cells enriched from blood (not recorded which). At the DNA level, the sequence is TGTGCCAGCTGCGGGGGTACTCAGCCCCAGCATTTT. It translates to CASCGGTQPQHF.